This is a list of T cell receptor beta chains from one sample in a study of PD-1 blockade in classical Hodgkin lymphoma. Libraries were prepared by immunoSEQ multiplex PCR; TCRdb keeps only in-frame clonotypes and omits some of them. Of 41,000 or so clones in the sample, 55% to 70% are singletons; the top ten hold over 2.5%. Sequencing used peripheral blood mononuclear cells (PBMCs), obtained before the fourth cycle of nivolumab. All receptors come from a human donor with classical Hodgkin lymphoma. The CDR3 runs from the conserved cysteine through the conserved F or W. Each record gives: V gene, clone size, J gene, D gene, CDR3 DNA, CDR3 protein. The D gene is left open where the match is weak. Clone size appears in some rows only: once, few, many, or a class for an expanded clone.

>TRBV4-1|.|TRBJ1-1|.
TGCGCCAGCAGCCCCCAGCGGGGGGACACTGAAGCTTTCTTT
CASSPQRGDTEAFF
>TRBV2|.|TRBJ1-1|.
TGTGCCAGCAGTGCCGGGGTAGGGCTTAAAGCTTTCTTT
CASSAGVGLKAFF
>TRBV15|.|TRBJ1-1|TRBD1
TGTGCCACCAGCACGGACAGGGTGGATTCCTCTGAAGCTTTCTTT
CATSTDRVDSSEAFF
>TRBV5-4|.|TRBJ1-5|.
TGTGCCGTAGGCGGGCTTGGTCAGCCCCAGCATTTT
CAVGGLGQPQHF
>TRBV28|medium-sized|TRBJ1-1|TRBD1
TGTGCCAGCAGTGACAGGGAGAACACTGAAGCTTTCTTT
CASSDRENTEAFF
>TRBV10-3|.|TRBJ1-2|.
TGTGCCATCAGTGAGTCGATTTACCAGTCCTATGGCTACACCTTC
CAISESIYQSYGYTF
>TRBV6-5|few|TRBJ2-3|.
TGTGCCAGCAGTCCCAATCCGACAGGCACAGATACGCAGTATTTT
CASSPNPTGTDTQYF
>TRBV25-1|.|TRBJ1-1|.
TGTGCCAGCAGTGTTAGGGGCGGGATGACTGAAGCTTTCTTT
CASSVRGGMTEAFF
>TRBV5-1|.|TRBJ1-1|.
TGCGCCAGCAGCTTATTTCGGGGGAACACTGAAGCTTTCTTT
CASSLFRGNTEAFF
>TRBV15|.|TRBJ2-7|TRBD1
TGTGCCACCAGCCTCCACGGGACAGGGGGCGCCGAGCAGTACTTC
CATSLHGTGGAEQYF
>TRBV29-1|.|TRBJ2-7|TRBD1
TGCAGCGTTGGGGACAGGGGTATCCACGAGCAGTACTTC
CSVGDRGIHEQYF
>TRBV7-6|.|TRBJ2-1|.
TGTGCCAGCAGCATCGGTGGGGACGGCTCTAACAATGAGCAGTTCTTC
CASSIGGDGSNNEQFF
>TRBV19|.|TRBJ2-7|.
TGTGCCAGTAGTATCGGCGGATATGACGAGCAGTACTTC
CASSIGGYDEQYF
>TRBV11-3|.|TRBJ2-1|TRBD2
TGTGCCAGCAGCCCTATTGGGTATAGCGGGGAAAATGAGCAGTTCTTC
CASSPIGYSGENEQFF
>TRBV5-8|.|TRBJ1-6|.
TGTGCCAGCAGCCCACTTATGGGGGTTGATTCACCCCTCCACTTT
CASSPLMGVDSPLHF
>TRBV7-6|.|TRBJ1-1|.
TGTGCCAGCAGCTTAAACCTGTACACTGAAGCTTTCTTT
CASSLNLYTEAFF
>TRBV5-1|.|TRBJ1-4|.
TGCGCCAGCAGCCCCGACCTAGGAGGTAATGAAAAACTGTTTTTT
CASSPDLGGNEKLFF
>TRBV10-2|.|TRBJ1-2|.
TGCGCCAGCAAGCCAGGGAGGACTTCTAACTATGGCTACACCTTC
CASKPGRTSNYGYTF
>TRBV11-2|.|TRBJ1-2|TRBD1
TGTGCCAGCAGCTTACCGGACAGGGTGTTGTCTGGCTACACCTTC
CASSLPDRVLSGYTF
>TRBV15|once|TRBJ2-1|.
TGTGCCACCAGCAGAGCAAGTAGGGCGTCCTACAATGAGCAGTTCTTC
CATSRASRASYNEQFF
>TRBV25-1|.|TRBJ2-7|TRBD1
TGTGCCAGCAGTGATGCCTCGGGACAGGGGGGCGAGCAGTACTTC
CASSDASGQGGEQYF
>TRBV6-5|.|TRBJ1-5|.
TGTGCCAGCAGTTCGGAGGAGCAGTACAATCAGCCCCAGCATTTT
CASSSEEQYNQPQHF
>TRBV27|few|TRBJ2-7|.
TGTGCCAGCAGTTCCCTTTTGGGGCTGACCTACGAGCAGTACTTC
CASSSLLGLTYEQYF
>TRBV5-1|.|TRBJ2-3|.
TGCGCCAGCAGCTTAACAGGGTCAGATACGCAGTATTTT
CASSLTGSDTQYF
>TRBV7-2|.|TRBJ2-1|.
TGTGCCAGCAGCTTATCCGGGGGGCCCCTCAATGAGCAGTTCTTC
CASSLSGGPLNEQFF
>TRBV29-1|.|TRBJ1-5|.
TGCAGCGTAGGGGGATTAGGGAACGATCAGCCCCAGCATTTT
CSVGGLGNDQPQHF
>TRBV28|once|TRBJ1-3|.
TGTGCCAGCAGCATCCCCGGAACAGGAAACACCATATATTTT
CASSIPGTGNTIYF
>TRBV27|many|TRBJ2-7|TRBD1
TGTGCCAGCAGTTTAGGGACAGCAGTTTTGCAGCAGTACTTC
CASSLGTAVLQQYF
>TRBV14|.|TRBJ2-7|.
TGTGCCAGCAGCCAAGATCCAGTCAGGGCCTACGAGCAGTACTTC
CASSQDPVRAYEQYF
>TRBV4-2|.|TRBJ1-2|TRBD1
TGTGCCAGCAGCCGGACGGGACAGGGGAGGAGCTATGGCTACACCTTC
CASSRTGQGRSYGYTF
>TRBV5-4|.|TRBJ2-3|TRBD2
TGTTATACTACCTTGGGACTAGCGGGGGGTCCGCCAGATACGCAGTATTTT
CYTTLGLAGGPPDTQYF
>TRBV7-9|.|TRBJ2-1|.
TGTGCCAGCAGCTTAGCGAGCGTCTCCTACAATGAGCAGTTCTTC
CASSLASVSYNEQFF
>TRBV7-2|.|TRBJ1-3|.
TGTGCCAGCAGCCCCTCAGGCACCTCTGGAAACACCATATATTTT
CASSPSGTSGNTIYF
>TRBV11-2|.|TRBJ2-1|TRBD2
TGTGCCAGCAGCCTGACTAGCGGGGGGGCGGGTGAGCAGTTCTTC
CASSLTSGGAGEQFF
>TRBV7-2|.|TRBJ2-5|.
TGTGCCAGCAGCTTAAATGTGCAAGAGACCCAGTACTTC
CASSLNVQETQYF
>TRBV15|few|TRBJ2-3|.
TGTGCCACCAGCAGAGATTCGGCAGGGGGCACAGATACGCAGTATTTT
CATSRDSAGGTDTQYF
>TRBV2|few|TRBJ1-1|.
TGTGCCAGCAAAAATGCTAACACTGAAGCTTTCTTT
CASKNANTEAFF
>TRBV7-9|few|TRBJ2-1|.
TGTGCCAGCAGCCCCGATACCGGGACTGCCAATGAGCAGTTCTTC
CASSPDTGTANEQFF
>TRBV5-4|.|TRBJ2-5|TRBD1
TGTGCCAGCAGCTCTAGACAGGGGGGACAAGAGACCCAGTACTTC
CASSSRQGGQETQYF
>TRBV6-1|once|TRBJ2-7|TRBD2
TGTGCCAGCAGTGAGGGACTTCGGGGGGACCCTTCCTACGAGCAGTACTTC
CASSEGLRGDPSYEQYF
>TRBV9|.|TRBJ1-2|.
TGTGCCAGCAGAATATCGGGAGGCCTCGGCTACACCTTC
CASRISGGLGYTF
>TRBV7-3|.|TRBJ2-2|TRBD1
TGTGCCAGCAGCCCAGTGACAGGGACCGGGGAGCTGTTTTTT
CASSPVTGTGELFF
>TRBV10-3|once|TRBJ1-2|.
TGTGCCATCAGTCACGGGAGAGGGGAAAGGACTAAAGGCTACACCTTC
CAISHGRGERTKGYTF
>TRBV15|.|TRBJ2-5|.
TGTGCCACCAGCAGATCCTACTCGGGGGGCTCACAAGAGACCCAGTACTTC
CATSRSYSGGSQETQYF
>TRBV6-1|.|TRBJ1-2|.
TGTGCCAGCAGCACTGAAGTCTATGGCTACACCTTC
CASSTEVYGYTF
>TRBV6-5|few|TRBJ1-2|.
TGTGCCAGCAGTTACAAAGGTGTCTATGGCTACACCTTC
CASSYKGVYGYTF
>TRBV7-6|.|TRBJ1-2|TRBD1
TGTGCCAGCAGCCCACAACCACCCTCGGGACAGGGGGCAATGAGTGGCTACACCTTC
CASSPQPPSGQGAMSGYTF
>TRBV29-1|.|TRBJ2-3|.
TGCAGCGTTGGATTTGTGGATACGCAGTATTTT
CSVGFVDTQYF
>TRBV9|.|TRBJ2-5|.
TGTGCCAGCAGCGCCGGAGAGACCCAGTACTTC
CASSAGETQYF
>TRBV10-1|medium-sized|TRBJ2-7|TRBD2
TGCGCCAGATGGCGAAGCGGGGGGTTCCCGTGCGAGCAGTACTTC
CARWRSGGFPCEQYF
>TRBV5-6|.|TRBJ1-2|.
TGTGCCAGCAGCTTAACGCAGGAGGGCCATGGCTACACCTTC
CASSLTQEGHGYTF
>TRBV2|.|TRBJ2-2|.
TGTGCCAGCACGGGAAACAGGGTAGTCGGGGAGCTGTTTTTT
CASTGNRVVGELFF
>TRBV10-3|few|TRBJ1-6|.
TGTGCCATCAGTGAGTCCAGGGTTAATTCACCCCTCCACTTT
CAISESRVNSPLHF
>TRBV2|.|TRBJ1-1|.
TGTGCCAGGAGATCCGACAGGACGAACACTGAAGCTTTCTTT
CARRSDRTNTEAFF
>TRBV2|medium-sized|TRBJ1-6|TRBD1
TGTGCCAGCAGTGAAATGACAGGGGCTAATTCACCCCTCCACTTT
CASSEMTGANSPLHF
>TRBV7-9|many|TRBJ1-1|TRBD1
TGTGCCAGCAGCCACCAGGGAGACAGGGGCACTGAAGCTTTCTTT
CASSHQGDRGTEAFF
>TRBV4-3|.|TRBJ1-1|.
TGCGCCAGCAGCCAAAAGGTCGGCCTGGGCACTGAAGCTTTCTTT
CASSQKVGLGTEAFF
>TRBV11-2|.|TRBJ2-1|.
TGTGCCAGCGGAAGACTAGTTTCAGTGGGCAATGAGCAGTTCTTC
CASGRLVSVGNEQFF
>TRBV28|few|TRBJ2-7|TRBD2
TGTGCCAGCAGTTTAGAGGGAGGGCGCACCGAGCAGTACTTC
CASSLEGGRTEQYF
>TRBV2|.|TRBJ1-4|.
TGTGCCAGCATGGGGGGGAAACTGTTTTTT
CASMGGKLFF